This is a list of T cell receptor beta chains from one sample in a study of blood T cell repertoires in COVID-19. Generated by immunoSEQ multiplex PCR, the TCRdb table keeps only in-frame clones and is missing some. The table has approximately 200,000 clones, approximately 90% seen once. Sequencing was done on a sample of peripheral blood. Source of these receptors: a man aged 25 to 40 with acute or convalescent COVID-19. The CDR3 runs from the conserved cysteine through the conserved F or W. The D gene is left open where the match is weak. Some rows have no size entry. The others give once, few or many, or a class for an expanded clone.

size,J,V,D,CDR3,DNA
.,TRBJ1-5,TRBV15,.,CATSRDQQPQHF,TGTGCCACCAGCAGAGACCAGCAGCCCCAGCATTTT
.,TRBJ2-7,TRBV10-3,TRBD2,CADPSRERDHEQYF,TGTGCCGACCCAAGTCGAGAGCGGGATCACGAGCAGTACTTC
.,TRBJ1-2,TRBV30,TRBD1,CAWSPGRDRLYGYTF,TGTGCCTGGAGTCCCGGGCGGGACAGGTTATATGGCTACACCTTC
.,TRBJ1-5,TRBV19,TRBD1,CASSMWGTGMSNQPQHF,TGTGCCAGTAGTATGTGGGGGACAGGGATGAGCAATCAGCCCCAGCATTTT
.,TRBJ2-2,TRBV30,TRBD1,CAWTLGGQGSGELFF,TGTGCCTGGACCCTAGGGGGACAGGGGTCCGGGGAGCTGTTTTTT
.,TRBJ1-2,TRBV28,.,CASSQITMGYTF,TGTGCCAGCAGCCAGATAACTATGGGCTACACCTTC
.,TRBJ2-5,TRBV7-9,TRBD2,CASSRRLAGGPYSGETQYF,TGTGCCAGCAGCCGCAGACTAGCGGGGGGGCCTTATTCAGGAGAGACCCAGTACTTC
.,TRBJ2-7,TRBV9,TRBD1,CASSVTGTGNEQYF,TGTGCCAGCAGCGTAACGGGGACAGGGAACGAGCAGTACTTC
.,TRBJ2-2,TRBV9,TRBD1,CASSPTAGTGTTGELFF,TGTGCCAGCAGCCCAACCGCGGGGACAGGGACGACCGGGGAGCTGTTTTTT
once,TRBJ2-4,TRBV28,.,CASSLRGINIQYF,TGTGCCAGCAGTTTAAGGGGAATCAACATTCAGTACTTC
.,TRBJ2-1,TRBV7-3,TRBD2,CASSLNSGGEQFF,TGTGCCAGCAGCTTAAATAGCGGGGGGGAGCAGTTCTTC
few,TRBJ1-1,TRBV30,.,CAWRTALYTEAFF,TGTGCCTGGAGAACAGCACTCTACACTGAAGCTTTCTTT
.,TRBJ2-7,TRBV5-1,TRBD1,CASSLDTGGPYEQYF,TGCGCCAGCAGCCTGGACACAGGGGGTCCCTACGAGCAGTACTTC
.,TRBJ2-6,TRBV11-2,.,CASSRSYSGANVLTF,TGTGCCAGCAGCCGGAGTTACTCTGGGGCCAACGTCCTGACTTTC